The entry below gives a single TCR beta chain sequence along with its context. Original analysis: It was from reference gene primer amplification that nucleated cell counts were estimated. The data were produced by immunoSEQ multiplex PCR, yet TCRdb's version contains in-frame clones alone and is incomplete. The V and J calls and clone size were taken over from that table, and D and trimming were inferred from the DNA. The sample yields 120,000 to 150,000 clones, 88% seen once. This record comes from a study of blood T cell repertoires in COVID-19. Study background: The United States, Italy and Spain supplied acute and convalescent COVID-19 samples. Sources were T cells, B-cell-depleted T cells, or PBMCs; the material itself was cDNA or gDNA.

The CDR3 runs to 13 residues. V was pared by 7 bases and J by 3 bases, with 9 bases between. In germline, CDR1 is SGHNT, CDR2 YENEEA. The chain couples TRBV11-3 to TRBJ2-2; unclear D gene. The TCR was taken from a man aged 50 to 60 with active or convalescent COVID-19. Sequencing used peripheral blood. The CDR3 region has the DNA TGTGCCAGCAAATCCCACTACACCGGGGAGCTGTTTTTT. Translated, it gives CASKSHYTGELFF.